These T cell receptor beta chains were read from a single sample in a study of blood T cells in healthy people across ages. TCRdb recomputed calls from the 5' RACE reads with MiXCR, one row per CDR3 protein. The sample has about 730,000 distinct CDR3 sequences; around 46% are singletons. The source material was blood. Receptors were obtained from a woman aged 60 to 75 in good health. Each CDR3 is given without its conserved first and last residue. The D gene is left open where the match is weak. Expanded clones get a size class; other rows say once, few or many, or leave the size out.

d_call | clone_size | j_call | v_call | cdr3_aa
TRBD2 | . | TRBJ2-1 | TRBV7-9 | ASSLPRGREGEEQF
. | . | TRBJ2-1 | TRBV12-3/TRBV12-4 | ANTLGQNNEQF
TRBD1 | few | TRBJ1-2 | TRBV20-1 | SARADRGGYGYT
. | many | TRBJ2-7 | TRBV28 | ASSLVGFEQY
. | many | TRBJ2-7 | TRBV7-2 | ASSLDSSGGYEQY
TRBD1 | . | TRBJ2-7 | TRBV6-1 | ASSEGQGAAYEQY
. | few | TRBJ1-2 | TRBV6-1 | ASSEAGPGLYGYT
TRBD1 | few | TRBJ2-5 | TRBV12-3/TRBV12-4 | ASSLAGGAKRIQY
. | once | TRBJ1-5 | TRBV10-3 | AIGENIQPQH
. | . | TRBJ1-2 | TRBV20-1 | SARAAGRTGDYT
TRBD1 | few | TRBJ1-2 | TRBV9 | ASSVAGGGTGDNYGYT
. | . | TRBJ2-1 | TRBV27 | ASSFKSVWDEQF
. | . | TRBJ1-1 | TRBV29-1 | SAHGGGGTEAF
. | few | TRBJ2-1 | TRBV7-9 | ASGRGEQF
. | . | TRBJ2-1 | TRBV12-3/TRBV12-4 | ASSLGSGVPYNEQF
TRBD1 | . | TRBJ2-7 | TRBV11-1 | ASSSGTGGRNEQY
TRBD2 | few | TRBJ2-2 | TRBV20-1 | SAPRLTSGSASGELF
. | . | TRBJ2-5 | TRBV2 | ASKPTTNNEQY
. | . | TRBJ2-1 | TRBV12-3/TRBV12-4 | ASSLEGVTQF
TRBD1 | . | TRBJ2-7 | TRBV5-1 | ASSSTGQPEDEQY
. | . | TRBJ2-7 | TRBV10-3 | AISGVSGSYEQY
. | . | TRBJ2-3 | TRBV12-3/TRBV12-4 | ASSEVSDTQY
. | . | TRBJ2-5 | TRBV20-1 | SARMEETQY
TRBD2 | many | TRBJ2-1 | TRBV6-5 | ASSYSGGAYNEQF
. | . | TRBJ1-1 | TRBV7-2 | ASSLGAYPQAF
. | . | TRBJ1-4 | TRBV5-5 | ASSGQHQSGEGKLF
TRBD1 | few | TRBJ1-2 | TRBV12-3/TRBV12-4 | ASSTGAGYT
TRBD1 | few | TRBJ1-6 | TRBV20-1 | SARVGQTDSPLH